The clone carrying this T cell receptor (beta chain) showed up many times. The V gene's germline CDR1 is KGHSH and CDR2 LQKENI. This CDR3 contains 14 residues. V was shortened by 6 bases and J by 0 bases, with 6 bases between the two germline ends. This sample was taken from a study of T-cell reconstitution after alpha-beta-depleted transplantation in children. Using unique molecular identifiers, the investigators prepared the TCRbeta library. TCRdb itself ran the PCR reads through MiXCR, one entry per CDR3 protein. This table holds 450,000 to 500,000 distinct CDR3 sequences, roughly an eighth found once.

This chain connects TRBV18 to TRBJ2-6, with D hard to call. This specimen was PBMCs from the stem cell graft donor, taken from the stem cell graft. The TCR sequence derives from a human donor who donated a stem cell graft to a child with combined immunodeficiency. Here the CDR3 reads CASSPHSGANVLTF. DNA for the CDR3: TGTGCCAGCTCCCCTCACTCTGGGGCCAACGTCCTGACTTTC.